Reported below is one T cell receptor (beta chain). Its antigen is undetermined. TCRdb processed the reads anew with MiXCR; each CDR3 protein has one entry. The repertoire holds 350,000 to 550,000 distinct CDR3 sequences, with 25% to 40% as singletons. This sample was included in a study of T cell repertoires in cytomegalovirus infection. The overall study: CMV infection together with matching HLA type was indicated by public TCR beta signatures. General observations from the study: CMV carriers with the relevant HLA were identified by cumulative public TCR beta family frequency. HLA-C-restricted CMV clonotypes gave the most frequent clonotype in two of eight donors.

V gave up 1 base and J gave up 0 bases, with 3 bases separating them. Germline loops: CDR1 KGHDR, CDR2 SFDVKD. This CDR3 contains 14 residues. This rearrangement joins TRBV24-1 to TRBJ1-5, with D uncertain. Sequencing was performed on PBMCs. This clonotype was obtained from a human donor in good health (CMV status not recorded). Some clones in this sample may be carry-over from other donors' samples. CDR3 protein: CATSDFDSNQPQHF. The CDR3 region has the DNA TGTGCCACCAGTGATTTCGATAGCAATCAGCCCCAGCATTTT.